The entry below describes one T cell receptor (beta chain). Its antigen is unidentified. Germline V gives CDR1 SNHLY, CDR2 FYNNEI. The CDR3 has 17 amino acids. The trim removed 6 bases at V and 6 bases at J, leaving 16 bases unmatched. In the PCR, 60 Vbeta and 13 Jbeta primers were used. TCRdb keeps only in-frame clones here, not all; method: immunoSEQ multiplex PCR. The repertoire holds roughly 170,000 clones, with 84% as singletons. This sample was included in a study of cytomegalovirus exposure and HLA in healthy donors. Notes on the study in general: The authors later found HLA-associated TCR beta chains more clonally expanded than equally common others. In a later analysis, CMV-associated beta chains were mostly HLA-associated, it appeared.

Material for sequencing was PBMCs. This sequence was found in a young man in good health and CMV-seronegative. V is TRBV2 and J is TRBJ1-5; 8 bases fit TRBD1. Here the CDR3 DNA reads TGTGCCAGCAGGACTGACTTAAAGGACAGGGCAGCTCAGCCCCAGCATTTT. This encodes CASRTDLKDRAAQPQHF.